The T cell receptor beta chain described here comes from a study of cytomegalovirus exposure and HLA in healthy donors. Measured with immunoSEQ multiplex PCR; TCRdb has only the in-frame clones, and not every one. Of 100,000 to 150,000 clones listed, about 96% are singletons. Separate from the roughly 710-subject first cohort, the roughly 110-subject validation cohort was the one that the donors belonged to. Sequenced: PBMCs. This TCR was sampled from a man aged 18 to 29 in good health and CMV-seronegative.

The DNA of the CDR3 is TGTGCTAGTGGTGGACTAGCGGGAGACACCGGGGAGCTGTTTTTT. Protein product: CASGGLAGDTGELFF. The rearrangement uses TRBV12-5 and TRBJ2-2; 13 bases agree with TRBD2. V was clipped by 5 bases and J by 3 bases; unmatched bases: 0. The CDR3 runs 15 residues. Germline-derived CDR1 and CDR2 are LGHNT and FRNRAP.